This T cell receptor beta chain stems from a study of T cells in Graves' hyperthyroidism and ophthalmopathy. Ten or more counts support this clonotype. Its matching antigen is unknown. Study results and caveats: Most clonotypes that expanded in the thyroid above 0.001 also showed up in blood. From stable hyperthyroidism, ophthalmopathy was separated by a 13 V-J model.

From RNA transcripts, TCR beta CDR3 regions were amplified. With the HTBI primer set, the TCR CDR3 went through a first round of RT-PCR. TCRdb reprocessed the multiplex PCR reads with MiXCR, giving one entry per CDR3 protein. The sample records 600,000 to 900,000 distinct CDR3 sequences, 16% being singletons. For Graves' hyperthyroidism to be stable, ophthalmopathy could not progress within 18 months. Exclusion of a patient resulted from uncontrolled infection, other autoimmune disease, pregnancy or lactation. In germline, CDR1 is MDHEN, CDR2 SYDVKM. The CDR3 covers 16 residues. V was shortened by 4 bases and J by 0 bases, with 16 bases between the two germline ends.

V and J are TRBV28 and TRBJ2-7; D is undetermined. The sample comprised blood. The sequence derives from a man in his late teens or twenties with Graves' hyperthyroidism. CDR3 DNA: TGTGCCAGCAGTTCCCCATGGAGTCCTAGCTCCTACGAGCAGTACTTC. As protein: CASSSPWSPSSYEQYF.